One sample yielded the 8 T cell receptor beta chains listed below, sequenced in a study of cytomegalovirus exposure and HLA in healthy donors. The PCR had 60 Vbeta and 13 Jbeta primers. The assay was immunoSEQ multiplex PCR, and TCRdb's table has in-frame clones only and misses some. Of roughly 120,000 clones in the sample, more than 70% were seen once. The sample consisted of PBMCs. The receptors come from a woman aged 60 to 75 in good health and CMV-seropositive.

The V gene is TRBV7-2, the J gene TRBJ1-2, with D possibly matching TRBD1 (5 bases). V lost 2 bases and J 4 bases, leaving 17 bases between the germline ends. Germline V gene sequence: CDR1 SGHTA, CDR2 FQGNSA. The CDR3 contains 16 residues. The DNA for the CDR3 is TGTGCCAGCAGCTTACAAGTAGGGGAGCGGGGCTATGGCTACACCTTC. This translates into CASSLQVGERGYGYTF.

V gene TRBV27 combines with J gene TRBJ2-1; D is possibly TRBD1 (6 bases). Germline V gene lookup returns CDR1 MNHEY and CDR2 SMNVEV (reference sequence). The CDR3 is made up of 18 amino acids. With 1 base removed from V and 6 bases from J, the gap between germline ends came to 22 bases. CDR3 amino acids: CASSLFGGTGYRFNEQFF. The CDR3 bases are TGTGCCAGCAGTTTATTCGGTGGAACAGGGTATCGGTTCAATGAGCAGTTCTTC.

The V call is TRBV5-1, the J call TRBJ2-7; 8 positions match TRBD2. This CDR3 has 16 residues. Germline assignment: CDR1 SGHRS and CDR2 YFSETQ. The V gene end was trimmed by 4 bases and the J gene end by 3 bases; junction bases not matched to a gene: 12. The CDR3 DNA sequence: TGCGCCAGCAGCCCAAGATTAGCGGGGAATCTCTACGAGCAGTACTTC. It yields the protein CASSPRLAGNLYEQYF.

V and J are TRBV7-2 and TRBJ2-1, with 14 bases aligning to TRBD2. Germline trimming cut 5 bases from V and 8 bases from J; bases unmatched to any gene: 11. CDR3 length equals 17 residues. Per germline, CDR1 SGHTA and CDR2 FQGNSA. Here the CDR3 DNA reads TGTGCCAGCAGCCCGCGTCGGACTAGCGGGAGGTTGGATGAGCAGTTCTTC. It translates to CASSPRRTSGRLDEQFF.

This chain links TRBV4-1 with TRBJ1-4, with D hard to call. The CDR3 is 16 residues long. V gave up 1 base and J gave up 0 bases, with 9 bases separating them. The germline V gene has CDR1 MGHRA and CDR2 YSYEKL. The CDR3 nucleotides are TGCGCCAGCAGCCAAGGGTGGGGAGCAACTAATGAAAAACTGTTTTTT. Translation gives CASSQGWGATNEKLFF.

V and J are TRBV4-2 and TRBJ2-1, with TRBD2 identical over 8 bases. J was trimmed by 0 bases and V by 2 bases; bases with no gene match: 9. This CDR3 is 18 amino acids long. Germline assignment: CDR1 LGHNA and CDR2 YNFKEQ. CDR3 in amino acids: CASSQLTLSGNSYNEQFF. In DNA, the CDR3 is TGTGCCAGCAGCCAACTAACCCTTAGCGGGAACTCCTACAATGAGCAGTTCTTC.

This clone has more than one count but fewer than ten. The V gene is TRBV30, the J gene TRBJ2-6; D not resolved. Between the trimmed V and J ends, which lost 0 bases and 1 base, there was a span of 10 bases. The CDR3 spans 16 residues. Germline assignment: CDR1 GTSNPN and CDR2 SVGIG (reference sequence). The CDR3 nucleotides read TGTGCCTGGAGTGTGCCCCGCCGGTCTGGGGCCAACGTCCTGACTTTC. It yields the protein CAWSVPRRSGANVLTF.

The rearrangement joins TRBV5-3 to TRBJ2-7; 9 positions match TRBD2. TRBV5-3 is identified as an open reading frame with a role that is uncertain. With V trimmed by 7 bases and J by 2 bases, 19 bases remained unmatched. The CDR3 runs 18 residues. The CDR3 coding sequence is TGTGCCAGACCGCGACCTGGAGGGTCTAGCGGGAAAACCTACGAGCAGTACTTC. This gives the protein CARPRPGGSSGKTYEQYF.